This T cell receptor (beta chain) appears in the sequencing data of a study of molecular identifiers for immune sequencing clone quantification (dated by TCRdb to the late 2010s). About the full investigation: For a replicate experiment, the RNA from either about 20,000 or 100,000 naive CD8 T cells was divided into five aliquots, and four of those aliquots went on to sequencing. The study was a methods study using CD8 T cells to benchmark molecular-identifier clustering-based TCR repertoire sequencing (MIDCIRS) and TCR RNA copy counting.

The method was PCR. Sequencing was carried out with an Illumina HiSeq 4000. Bulk TCR libraries were made following a previously described method, with the TCR primers given in Table S5. Purification of total RNA was performed with the Qiagen AllPrep DNA/RNA kit. Before analysis, reads from multiple sequencing runs of one library were combined. The study's own analysis went as follows. Only reads with exact TCR constant sequence were kept, trimmed to 150 nt, and grouped by their 12-nt molecular barcodes. Within each barcode group, reads were sub-clustered at a 15% Levenshtein threshold, and quality-weighted consensus sequences were built per RNA molecule. Non-functional sequences were excluded, and lower-count sequences lying one edit away from another sequence were also excluded. Based on a fit of two negative binomial distributions, barcode sub-clusters having less than 20% of the maximum read count were discarded. The raw public reads went through TCRdb reprocessing: fastp at Q25, MiXCR clone calling, in-frame beta chains kept. Under each unique CDR3 protein, matching rows form one entry showing the most common genes and DNA. TCRdb, not the authors, supplied the V and J calls. A total of about 63,000 distinct CDR3 sequences appear in this sample, around 19% of them only once. The ten largest clones represent about 1.5% of the sample.

V ends up 2 bases short and J 1 base short, with an unmatched junction base count of 8. For CDR1 and CDR2, the germline V gene lists LGHNT and FRNRAP. The CDR3 numbers 17 residues from cysteine through phenylalanine. Only CDR3 DNA remains: 51 bases, in frame from the first base. This clonotype was seen ten or more times. Its binding antigen is unknown. Base qualities are not recorded, but no much larger clone differs from it by a single base. Libraries of naive CD8 T cells were built from anywhere between about 17,000 and 1,000,000 sorted cells, with 10%, 30% or 50% of the purified RNA used. On a BD FACSAria II, naive CD8 T cells were FACS-sorted as CD8+CD4-CCR7+CD45RA+ and collected into RLT Plus buffer. To test detection sensitivity, Jurkat RNA equal to over nine TCR copies was added to samples of about 19,000-1,100,000 naive CD8 T cells. CD8 T cells were enriched using RosetteSep CD8+ T Cell Enrichment Cocktail and Ficoll-Paque, and the enriched cells then underwent ACK red cell lysis.

The research as a whole found: Modeling estimated about three recovered TCR RNA copies per cell, compared with about 10 by digital PCR, which implies roughly 30% capture efficiency. The naive libraries included spiked-in Jurkat TCR RNA (roughly 9 copies' worth), and this RNA is not part of the donor repertoire. A single cell's worth of spiked-in Jurkat TCR RNA was reported detectable even among 750,000 to 1,000,000 naive CD8 T cells. Highly expanded clone sizes could be underestimated if identical TCR molecules share a barcode. When barcode sub-clustering was left out, chimeric consensus sequences inflated TCR diversity, with chimeras reaching as high as 47%. In CMV-specific effector cells, clones with more than 20 RNA copies accounted for over 97% of molecules, whereas in naive cells such clones accounted for under 1%.

The sequencing sample was made of naive CD8+ T cells from blood, with Jurkat cell RNA spiked in. The cell subset or site label for this specimen denotes: FACS-sorted CD8+CD4-CCR7+CD45RA+ naive T cells. The chain joins TRBV12-5 to TRBJ2-3; 8 central nucleotides agree with TRBD2. The receptor was derived from a human donor in good health. Some libraries in this study had Jurkat cell RNA spiked in. For the CDR3, the sequence is CASGLFGGGRRTDTQYF. The DNA is as follows: TGTGCTAGTGGTTTGTTCGGAGGCGGGAGGCGCACAGATACGCAGTATTTT.